The next 21 T cell receptor beta chains were all read from a single sample in a study of brain T cells in children with intractable seizures. TCRdb's copy holds only in-frame clones and misses some; the assay was immunoSEQ multiplex PCR. Of about 5,200 clones in the sample, just over 90% were seen once. Surgery cases with the highest brain T cell transcript signatures were chosen for sequencing. Sequencing was performed on resected brain tissue, taken at surgery. The receptor set was obtained from a boy under three years old with focal cortical dysplasia and intractable seizures.

The V call is TRBV29-1, the J call TRBJ1-1, with 7 bases lining up with TRBD1. Trimming removed 5 bases from V and 6 bases from J; junction bases left unmatched: 12. Germline CDR1 is SQVTM and CDR2 is ANQGSEA. CDR3 size: 14 residues. CDR3 residues: CSVYRGVDVAEAFF. The DNA for the CDR3 is TGCAGCGTTTACAGGGGTGTCGACGTCGCTGAAGCTTTCTTT.

V gene TRBV19 combines with J gene TRBJ1-5, with 7 bases matching TRBD1. Germline V gene sequence: CDR1 LNHDA, CDR2 SQIVND (reference sequence). V lost 1 base, J lost 2 bases, and 2 bases stayed unmatched. CDR3 size: 15 residues. The CDR3 is CASSIGGTGNQPQHF. In DNA, the CDR3 is TGTGCCAGTAGTATAGGAGGGACAGGCAATCAGCCCCAGCATTTT.

The chain joins TRBV11-2 to TRBJ2-1; perhaps TRBD2 as D (6 bases). Trimming cost V 5 bases and J 3 bases, with 20 bases left between them. Germline V gives CDR1 SGHAT, CDR2 FQNNGV. The CDR3 consists of 17 residues. CDR3 nucleotides: TGTGCCAGCAGCCTAACAGGTGGCGGGATACACTACAATGAGCAGTTCTTC. Amino acid sequence: CASSLTGGGIHYNEQFF.

The chain joins TRBV5-6 to TRBJ2-7; no firm D call. The CDR3 totals 13 residues. Deletions cut 2 bases from V and 1 base from J, with 7 bases between. Germline-derived CDR1 and CDR2 are SGHDT and YYEEEE. CDR3 loop: CASSFAPSYEQYF. DNA of the CDR3: TGTGCCAGCAGCTTTGCACCTTCCTACGAGCAGTACTTC.

The V call is TRBV6-5, the J call TRBJ2-5; D ambiguous. Trimming shortened V by 8 bases and J by 5 bases, and 15 bases separated the two germline ends. Germline V gene lookup returns CDR1 MNHEY and CDR2 SVGAGI. The CDR3 runs 13 residues. This CDR3 reads CASGRSPEETQYF. The CDR3 DNA reads TGTGCCAGCGGTCGGTCCCCTGAGGAGACCCAGTACTTC.

The genes are TRBV7-2 and TRBJ2-5, with D perhaps matching TRBD2 (7 bases). The germline gives CDR1 SGHTA, CDR2 FQGNSA. CDR3 length equals 15 residues. V lost 1 base and J lost 4, with 13 bases in between. The CDR3 region has the DNA TGTGCCAGCAGCTTAGTTGCGGGGGCGGGAGAGACCCAGTACTTC. Protein: CASSLVAGAGETQYF. Full variable domain (rest looked up from reference TRBV7-2 and TRBJ2-5): GAGVSQSPSNKVTEKGKDVELRCDPISGHTALYWYRQSLGQGLEFLIYFQGNSAPDKSGLPSDRFSAERTGGSVSTLTIQRTQQEDSAVYLCASSLVAGAGETQYFGPGTRLLVL.

This rearrangement joins TRBV2 to TRBJ2-3, with 10 bases that match TRBD2. In germline, CDR1 is SNHLY, CDR2 FYNNEI. V lost 5 bases and J lost 4; bases outside the gene matches: 12. CDR3 length: 17 residues. The DNA of the CDR3 is TGTGCCAGCAGTATCAGAAGGGGGCTAGCGGGGGCAGATACGCAGTATTTT. Its protein is CASSIRRGLAGADTQYF.

The CDR3 DNA reads as TGTGCCACCAGTGACCCGGGACTAGCGGGAGTGGGTGAGCAGTTCTTC. Translated: CATSDPGLAGVGEQFF. The chain links TRBV24-1 to TRBJ2-1, with 14 nucleotides matching TRBD2. Germline-derived CDR1 and CDR2 are KGHDR and SFDVKD. Trimming removed 4 bases from V and 9 bases from J; junction bases left unmatched: 7. The CDR3 has 16 amino acids.

The chain joins TRBV20-1 to TRBJ1-1, with D unclear. Trimming removed 3 bases at V and 1 base at J, with 9 bases between. Germline CDR1 and CDR2: DFQATT and SNEGSKA (reference sequence). The CDR3 has 13 amino acids. This CDR3 is CSASSNGNTEAFF. CDR3 nucleotide sequence: TGCAGTGCTAGTTCGAATGGGAACACTGAAGCTTTCTTT.

This clone was observed a handful of times. V gene TRBV9 combines with J gene TRBJ1-2; maybe TRBD1 (6 bases). CDR1 and CDR2 from the germline V gene are SGDLS and YYNGEE. Trimming took 3 bases from V and 6 from J, leaving 18 bases between them. The CDR3 loop spans 15 amino acids. The CDR3 DNA sequence: TGTGCCAGCAGCGAGCGACGGCAGGGGACTGATGGCTACACCTTC. Its translation: CASSERRQGTDGYTF.

The rearrangement joins TRBV5-1 to TRBJ2-5; 7 bases align to TRBD2. Trimming removed 6 bases from V and 4 bases from J; junction bases left unmatched: 6. The CDR3 has 13 amino acids. Germline-derived CDR1 and CDR2 are SGHRS and YFSETQ. The CDR3 nucleotides are TGCGCCAGCACCTGGACTAGTCGAGAGACCCAGTACTTC. Its protein product is CASTWTSRETQYF.

This clone has a handful of counts. The V call is TRBV7-9, the J call TRBJ1-5; unclear D gene. Trimming stripped 1 base from V and 6 bases from J, with 4 bases between. The CDR3 spans 12 residues. Germline V CDR1 and CDR2: SEHNR, FQNEAQ (reference sequence). The CDR3 protein is CASSLGGQPQHF. The CDR3 coding sequence is TGTGCCAGCAGCTTAGGGGGTCAGCCCCAGCATTTT.

This rearrangement joins TRBV6-5 to TRBJ2-7; 8 nucleotides line up with TRBD1. The CDR3 covers 15 residues. Germline trimming cut 1 base from V and 3 bases from J; bases unmatched to any gene: 5. Germline CDR1 and CDR2: MNHEY and SVGAGI. The CDR3 region is CASSYLGQGSYEQYF. The CDR3, as DNA: TGTGCCAGCAGTTACTTAGGACAGGGCAGCTACGAGCAGTACTTC.

This chain uses TRBV12-3 or TRBV12-4 with TRBJ1-1; D unclear. This CDR3 is 13 amino acids long. V was trimmed by 7 bases and J by 2 bases, leaving 11 bases between them. CDR3 residues: CASIRTLNTEAFF. The CDR3 DNA reads as TGTGCCAGCATTCGGACGCTTAACACTGAAGCTTTCTTT.

The J gene is TRBJ2-4, the V gene TRBV18, with D possibly being TRBD2 (6 bases). CDR1 and CDR2 (germline): KGHSH, LQKENI. V lost 1 base and J lost 8, with 12 bases in between. The CDR3 is 14 residues long. The DNA of the CDR3 is TGTGCCAGCTCACCACGAGGAGGGAAGGACATTCAGTACTTC. It yields the protein CASSPRGGKDIQYF.

V and J are TRBV28 and TRBJ1-1; no definite D call. In germline, CDR1 is MDHEN, CDR2 SYDVKM. The CDR3 length is 17 residues. V was clipped by 2 bases and J by 2 bases, with 18 bases between them. CDR3 sequence: CASSLGSGPFGNTEAFF. The CDR3 nucleotides are TGTGCCAGCAGTTTAGGGAGTGGTCCGTTCGGTAACACTGAAGCTTTCTTT. The variable domain in full, with the rest retrieved from reference TRBV28 and TRBJ1-1, is DVKVTQSSRYLVKRTGEKVFLECVQDMDHENMFWYRQDPGLGLRLIYFSYDVKMKEKGDIPEGYSVSREKKERFSLILESASTNQTSMYLCASSLGSGPFGNTEAFFGQGTRLTVV.

This chain uses TRBV5-1 with TRBJ1-1; D possibly corresponds to TRBD1 (5 bases). Deletions cut 5 bases from V and 2 bases from J, with 10 bases between. CDR1 and CDR2 (germline): SGHRS, YFSETQ. The CDR3 is 13 residues long. CDR3 region: CASSQDTNTEAFF. The CDR3 nucleotides are TGCGCCAGCAGTCAGGACACTAACACTGAAGCTTTCTTT. Supplemented by reference TRBV5-1 and TRBJ1-1, the full variable domain reads KAGVTQTPRYLIKTRGQQVTLSCSPISGHRSVSWYQQTPGQGLQFLFEYFSETQRNKGNFPGRFSGRQFSNSRSEMNVSTLELGDSALYLCASSQDTNTEAFFGQGTRLTVV.

The genes are TRBV7-8 and TRBJ2-1; D possibly corresponds to TRBD2 (6 bases). CDR1 and CDR2 (germline): SGHVS, FQNEAQ. The CDR3 contains 15 residues. V gave up 5 bases and J gave up 3 bases, with 14 bases separating them. CDR3 bases: TGTGCCAGCAGCGGGGGGTTGGGGTTCTACAATGAGCAGTTCTTC. Its protein is CASSGGLGFYNEQFF.

The chain uses TRBV13 and TRBJ2-5, with D possibly being TRBD2 (6 bases). This CDR3 comprises 14 residues. Germline CDR1 PRHDT, CDR2 FYEKMQ (reference sequence). Trimming removed 3 bases at V and 2 bases at J, with 10 bases between. CDR3 amino acids: CASSFLGLQETQYF. The DNA of the CDR3 is TGTGCCAGCAGCTTCTTGGGACTTCAAGAGACCCAGTACTTC.

The CDR3 loop is CASSDPRQLAKNIQYF. For the CDR3, the DNA is TGTGCCAGTAGTGATCCTCGACAGTTAGCCAAAAACATTCAGTACTTC. The chain couples TRBV19 to TRBJ2-4; D is perhaps TRBD1 (5 bases). The CDR3 covers 16 residues. The V and J ends lost 5 bases and 0 bases respectively, with 14 bases between them. Germline lookup yields CDR1 LNHDA and CDR2 SQIVND (reference sequence).

This chain links TRBV19 with TRBJ2-1; D remains ambiguous. Trimming pared 7 bases from V and 2 bases from J, leaving 9 bases between. This CDR3 is built from 13 residues. In germline, CDR1 is LNHDA, CDR2 SQIVND (reference sequence). CDR3 residues: CASKTGPYNEQFF. The CDR3 nucleotides are TGTGCCAGTAAAACGGGTCCCTACAATGAGCAGTTCTTC.